This TCR beta chain derives from a study of blood T cell repertoires in COVID-19. Overall study context: Researchers got acute and convalescent COVID-19 samples from the United States, Italy and Spain. Sources were T cells, B-cell-depleted T cells, or PBMCs; the material itself was cDNA or gDNA.

Produced via immunoSEQ multiplex PCR; TCRdb's table is partial and in-frame only. The repertoire holds tens of thousands of clones, around four fifths seen once, with 5.3% in the top ten. The CDR3 has 18 residues. V shed 0 bases, J shed 3 bases, and the junction held 8 bases outside the gene matches. Looked up from germline, CDR1 is SGHAT and CDR2 is FQDESV (reference sequence). This sequence joins TRBV11-1 and TRBJ1-2; TRBD1 agrees at 12 bases. The source material was peripheral blood. This TCR was recovered from a man aged 65 to 85 with acute or convalescent COVID-19. The CDR3 DNA sequence: TGTGCCAGCAGCTTAGCCGGGACAGGGGGCGTCGGGGACTATGGCTACACCTTC. It translates to CASSLAGTGGVGDYGYTF.